This is a list of T cell receptor beta chains from one sample in a study of cytomegalovirus exposure and HLA in healthy donors. Measured with immunoSEQ multiplex PCR; TCRdb has only the in-frame clones, and not every one. The data contain about 130,000 clones, 70% to 85% of them seen just once; the ten biggest clones take up almost 3%. Material for sequencing was PBMCs. The receptor set was obtained from a woman between 18 and 29 years old in good health and CMV-seropositive. The CDR3 runs from the conserved cysteine through the conserved F or W. Each record gives: D gene, J gene, clone size, V gene, CDR3 DNA, CDR3 protein. The D gene is left open where the match is weak. Some rows have no size entry. The others give once, few or many, or a class for an expanded clone.

d_gene: .
j_gene: TRBJ2-1
abundance: .
v_gene: TRBV9
CDR3nt: TGTGCCAGCAGCGTAGAAGGGAGCACCTACAATGAGCAGTTCTTC
CDR3aa: CASSVEGSTYNEQFF

d_gene: TRBD2
j_gene: TRBJ2-1
abundance: once
v_gene: TRBV7-8
CDR3nt: TGTGCCAGCAGGGCTAGCGGGGGGGCCCCTGAGCAGTTCTTC
CDR3aa: CASRASGGAPEQFF

d_gene: TRBD1
j_gene: TRBJ2-5
abundance: few
v_gene: TRBV6-1
CDR3nt: TGTGCCAGCAGCGGGGACAGGGGTCAAGAGACCCAGTACTTC
CDR3aa: CASSGDRGQETQYF

d_gene: .
j_gene: TRBJ1-2
abundance: .
v_gene: TRBV9
CDR3nt: TGTGCCAGCAGCGTAGACAGCTATGGCTACACCTTC
CDR3aa: CASSVDSYGYTF

d_gene: .
j_gene: TRBJ1-1
abundance: .
v_gene: TRBV18
CDR3nt: TGTGCCAGCTCAGAACAGGCGATGAACACTGAAGCTTTCTTT
CDR3aa: CASSEQAMNTEAFF

d_gene: TRBD1
j_gene: TRBJ2-2
abundance: .
v_gene: TRBV10-3
CDR3nt: TGTGCCATCGAAAAACCAAGGGGACCGGGACAGCCCACCGGGGAGCTGTTTTTT
CDR3aa: CAIEKPRGPGQPTGELFF

d_gene: .
j_gene: TRBJ2-7
abundance: .
v_gene: TRBV6-1
CDR3nt: TGTGCCAGCAGTGAATGGTTGGGCGCCTCCGAGCAGTACTTC
CDR3aa: CASSEWLGASEQYF

d_gene: .
j_gene: TRBJ1-1
abundance: .
v_gene: TRBV6-6
CDR3nt: TGTGCCAGCAGTTGGCTAGTGCGTGGAGACACTGAAGCTTTCTTT
CDR3aa: CASSWLVRGDTEAFF

d_gene: .
j_gene: TRBJ1-3
abundance: once
v_gene: TRBV2
CDR3nt: TGTGCCAGTTGCCGGGACTCTGGAAACACCATATATTTT
CDR3aa: CASCRDSGNTIYF

d_gene: .
j_gene: TRBJ1-2
abundance: .
v_gene: TRBV23-1
CDR3nt: TGCGCCAGCAGTCAATCGCGGGTTAGCTATGGCTACACCTTC
CDR3aa: CASSQSRVSYGYTF

d_gene: TRBD1
j_gene: TRBJ2-3
abundance: .
v_gene: TRBV10-1
CDR3nt: TGCGCCAGCAGCAGGGGACAGTCCACAGATACGCAGTATTTT
CDR3aa: CASSRGQSTDTQYF

d_gene: .
j_gene: TRBJ2-7
abundance: .
v_gene: TRBV11-2
CDR3nt: TGTGCCAGCAGAGCTCTGATTAACTACGAGCAGTACTTC
CDR3aa: CASRALINYEQYF

d_gene: .
j_gene: TRBJ1-1
abundance: .
v_gene: TRBV7-9
CDR3nt: TGTGCCAGCAGCTTTGTCCCAGGGAACACTGAAGCTTTCTTT
CDR3aa: CASSFVPGNTEAFF

d_gene: TRBD1
j_gene: TRBJ1-5
abundance: .
v_gene: TRBV19
CDR3nt: TGTGCCAGTAGTCCGGGAGCGGGACAGGGGAATCAGCCCCAGCATTTT
CDR3aa: CASSPGAGQGNQPQHF

d_gene: .
j_gene: TRBJ1-2
abundance: .
v_gene: TRBV1
CDR3nt: TGCACCAGCAGCTCGAGGGGGTGGGCCCCTTATGGCTACACCTTC
CDR3aa: CTSSSRGWAPYGYTF

d_gene: .
j_gene: TRBJ2-3
abundance: .
v_gene: TRBV13
CDR3nt: TGTGCCAGCAGTATCCGGGTCCAAGATACGCAGTATTTT
CDR3aa: CASSIRVQDTQYF

d_gene: TRBD1
j_gene: TRBJ1-1
abundance: .
v_gene: TRBV19
CDR3nt: TGTGCCAGTAGTATTCCTCCTCACCTACAGGGGACCAACACTGAAGCTTTCTTT
CDR3aa: CASSIPPHLQGTNTEAFF

d_gene: .
j_gene: TRBJ1-2
abundance: .
v_gene: TRBV5-1
CDR3nt: TGCGCCAGCAGCCCGGAGATCCTTTATGGCTACACCTTC
CDR3aa: CASSPEILYGYTF

d_gene: .
j_gene: TRBJ2-7
abundance: .
v_gene: TRBV5-4
CDR3nt: TGTGCCAGCAGCTTGGTCGCGGGCTACGAGCAGTACTTC
CDR3aa: CASSLVAGYEQYF

d_gene: TRBD1
j_gene: TRBJ1-4
abundance: .
v_gene: TRBV14
CDR3nt: TGTGCCAGCAGCCAACACCAGACAGGGTCGGGAGTTGAAAAACTGTTTTTT
CDR3aa: CASSQHQTGSGVEKLFF

d_gene: TRBD1
j_gene: TRBJ1-5
abundance: .
v_gene: TRBV15
CDR3nt: TGTGCCACCAGCACCCGGACAGGGGGGAACAATCAGCCCCAGCATTTT
CDR3aa: CATSTRTGGNNQPQHF

d_gene: TRBD2
j_gene: TRBJ2-1
abundance: .
v_gene: TRBV13
CDR3nt: TGTGCCAGCAGCCAGGACAACGGACTAGCGGGGGGGAGCTCCTACAATGAGCAGTTCTTC
CDR3aa: CASSQDNGLAGGSSYNEQFF

d_gene: .
j_gene: TRBJ2-5
abundance: .
v_gene: TRBV7-6
CDR3nt: TGTGCCAGCAGCTTAGTCAGGGACCAAGAGACCCAGTACTTC
CDR3aa: CASSLVRDQETQYF

d_gene: .
j_gene: TRBJ2-7
abundance: .
v_gene: TRBV7-9
CDR3nt: TGTGCCAGCAGCCGACAGGTTTTCGAGCAGTACTTC
CDR3aa: CASSRQVFEQYF

d_gene: TRBD2
j_gene: TRBJ2-7
abundance: .
v_gene: TRBV7-6
CDR3nt: TGTGCCAGCAGCTTAGAGCGGGGGGTCTACGAGCAGTACTTC
CDR3aa: CASSLERGVYEQYF

d_gene: .
j_gene: TRBJ2-7
abundance: once
v_gene: TRBV6-5
CDR3nt: TGTGCCAGCAGTTACTCAAGGAGAGGGTACGAGCAGTACTTC
CDR3aa: CASSYSRRGYEQYF

d_gene: .
j_gene: TRBJ1-2
abundance: .
v_gene: TRBV6-6
CDR3nt: TGTGCCAGCACTCCGGGAACTTCTGGCTACACCTTC
CDR3aa: CASTPGTSGYTF

d_gene: TRBD1
j_gene: TRBJ1-6
abundance: .
v_gene: TRBV2
CDR3nt: TGTGCCAGCAGTTCTGCCACGGACAGGCCCCTCCACTTT
CDR3aa: CASSSATDRPLHF